This entry lists 10 T cell receptor beta chains sequenced from one sample in a study of blood T cells in healthy people across ages. The authors ran a second PCR of about 6 to 11 cycles using a sample-barcoded 5' primer and a J-beta primer mix. TCRdb re-called the 5' RACE reads with MiXCR, one entry per CDR3 protein. This table holds 450,000 to 650,000 distinct CDR3 sequences, less than 25% found once. The same sample was also studied in work on T cells of mothers and their children.

The material sequenced was blood. The receptors stem from a boy under 18 in good health.

This clonotype was seen a handful of times. The genes are TRBV12-3 or TRBV12-4 and TRBJ1-1; D remains ambiguous. This CDR3 has 12 amino acids. The V gene lost 8 bases and the J gene lost 5 bases, with 12 bases spanning the gap. CDR3 sequence reads: CASEYVGTEAFF. CDR3 in DNA: TGTGCCAGCGAGTACGTGGGAACTGAAGCTTTCTTT.

Only a few counts were recorded for this clonotype. The J gene is TRBJ1-1, the V gene TRBV20-1; possible D gene TRBD1, 6 bases. Germline CDR1 is DFQATT and CDR2 is SNEGSKA (reference sequence). The CDR3 totals 19 residues. V was pared by 1 base and J by 2 bases, with 26 bases between. The CDR3 DNA follows: TGCAGTGCTAGAGCCCCCTCGACAGGACCTACTTACTTCAACACTGAAGCTTTCTTT. Translation gives CSARAPSTGPTYFNTEAFF.

This chain uses TRBV4-3 with TRBJ2-6, with D perhaps TRBD1 (6 bases). This CDR3 has 17 amino acids. The V gene's germline CDR1 is LGHNA and CDR2 YSLEER. Trimming left V 1 base short and J 0 bases short, with 10 bases between. The CDR3 DNA sequence: TGCGCCAGCAGCCAAGTGCTGACAGGCTCTGGGGCCAACGTCCTGACTTTC. Encoded protein: CASSQVLTGSGANVLTF.

This clonotype was observed a few times. The chain has TRBV7-2 and TRBJ2-5; maybe TRBD2 (6 bases). Germline V CDR1 and CDR2: SGHTA, FQGNSA. The V gene lost 7 bases and the J gene lost 4 bases, with 25 bases spanning the gap. This CDR3 has 17 amino acids. The CDR3 DNA follows: TGTGCCAGCAAGATGTGGACGCGGGGCGGAGGACGAGAGACCCAGTACTTC. This translates into CASKMWTRGGGRETQYF.

The chain employs TRBV7-3 and TRBJ2-5; D is perhaps TRBD1 (5 bases). CDR1 and CDR2 (germline): SGHTA, FQGTGA. This CDR3 is 15 amino acids long. The V end was cut by 5 bases, the J end by 2 bases, with 15 bases between. Here the CDR3 DNA reads TGTGCCAGCAGCCCGTCAGGGTTAGAGCAAGAGACCCAGTACTTC. Translated: CASSPSGLEQETQYF.

This clonotype appeared a few times. J is TRBJ2-7 and V is TRBV7-2; D unclear. CDR3 length equals 15 residues. Germline-derived CDR1 and CDR2 are SGHTA and FQGNSA. The V gene lost 1 base and the J gene lost 2 bases, with 12 bases spanning the gap. The CDR3 DNA is TGTGCCAGCAGCTTAGGGGTCGGCCCAGCCTACGAGCAGTACTTC. As protein: CASSLGVGPAYEQYF.

The chain has TRBV12-3 or TRBV12-4 and TRBJ2-3, with 8 bases matching TRBD2. This CDR3 region has 20 residues. J lost 1 base, V lost 6 bases, and 21 bases had no gene match. The CDR3 reads CASRPAHLRGLVQRTDTQYF. The CDR3 bases are TGTGCCAGCAGGCCAGCACACCTTCGGGGACTAGTGCAACGCACAGATACGCAGTATTTT.

This clonotype occurred a few times. The chain joins TRBV5-1 to TRBJ2-2; D is uncertain. This CDR3 is 17 amino acids long. Germline lookup yields CDR1 SGHRS and CDR2 YFSETQ. V lost 4 bases, J lost 0 bases, and 16 bases lay in between. CDR3 in amino acids: CASSRHGGVTNTGELFF. CDR3 DNA sequence: TGCGCCAGCAGCCGCCACGGTGGGGTAACGAACACCGGGGAGCTGTTTTTT.

This clonotype was counted a few times. CDR3 in DNA: TGTGCCAGCAGCCAAGGGCCGGTAAAGTCGGACACCATATATTTT. Its translation is CASSQGPVKSDTIYF. The chain uses TRBV3-1 and TRBJ1-3; D unclear. CDR1 LGHDT and CDR2 YNNKEL come from the germline V gene (reference sequence). This CDR3 has 15 amino acids. V lost 1 base and J 8 bases, leaving 15 bases between the germline ends.

The rearrangement uses TRBV6-1 and TRBJ2-7; TRBD1 or TRBD2 may be the D gene (5 bases each). Germline CDR1 MNHNS, CDR2 SASEGT. The CDR3 sequence is 13 residues long. Deletions cut 6 bases from V and 0 bases from J, with 9 bases between. This chain's CDR3 is CASRGDPSYEQYF. CDR3 nucleotide sequence: TGTGCCAGCAGAGGGGACCCCTCCTACGAGCAGTACTTC.